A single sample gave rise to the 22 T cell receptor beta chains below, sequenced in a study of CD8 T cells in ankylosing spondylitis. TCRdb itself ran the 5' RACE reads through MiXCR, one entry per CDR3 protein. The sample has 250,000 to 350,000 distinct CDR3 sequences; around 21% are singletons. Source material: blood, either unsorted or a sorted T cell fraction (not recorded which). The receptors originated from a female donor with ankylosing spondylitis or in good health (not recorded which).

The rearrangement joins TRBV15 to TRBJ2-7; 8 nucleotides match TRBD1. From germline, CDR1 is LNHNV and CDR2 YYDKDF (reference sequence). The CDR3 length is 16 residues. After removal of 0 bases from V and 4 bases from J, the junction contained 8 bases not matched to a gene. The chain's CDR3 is CATSRDLPGGLYEQYF. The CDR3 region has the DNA TGTGCCACCAGCAGAGATTTGCCAGGGGGCTTGTACGAGCAGTACTTC.

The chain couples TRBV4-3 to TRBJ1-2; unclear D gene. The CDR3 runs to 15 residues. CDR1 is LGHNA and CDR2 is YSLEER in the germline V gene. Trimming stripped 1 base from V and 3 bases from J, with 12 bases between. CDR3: CASSQAGPVDYGYTF. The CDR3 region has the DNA TGCGCCAGCAGCCAAGCCGGGCCGGTGGACTATGGCTACACCTTC.

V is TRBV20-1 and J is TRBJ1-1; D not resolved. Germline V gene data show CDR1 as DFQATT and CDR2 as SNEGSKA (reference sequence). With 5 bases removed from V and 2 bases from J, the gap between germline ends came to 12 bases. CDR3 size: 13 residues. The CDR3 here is CSASDLGNTEAFF. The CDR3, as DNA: TGCAGTGCTTCGGACTTGGGAAACACTGAAGCTTTCTTT.

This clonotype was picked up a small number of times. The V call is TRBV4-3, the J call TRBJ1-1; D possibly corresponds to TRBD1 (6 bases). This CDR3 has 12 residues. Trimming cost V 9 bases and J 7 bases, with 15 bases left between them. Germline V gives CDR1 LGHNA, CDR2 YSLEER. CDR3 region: CASRRGGSEAFF. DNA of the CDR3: TGCGCCAGTCGTAGGGGGGGAAGTGAAGCTTTCTTT.

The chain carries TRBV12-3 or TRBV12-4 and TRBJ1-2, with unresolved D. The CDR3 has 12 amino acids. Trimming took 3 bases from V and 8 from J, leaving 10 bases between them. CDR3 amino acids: CASSLGSWGYTF. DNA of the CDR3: TGTGCCAGCAGTTTGGGGTCGTGGGGCTACACCTTC.

CDR3 sequence reads: CASGRTSGRSEQYF. In DNA, the CDR3 is TGTGCCAGCGGACGGACTAGCGGGAGGAGTGAGCAGTACTTC. This chain joins TRBV6-1 and TRBJ2-7; 14 nucleotides line up with TRBD2. The germline V gene has CDR1 MNHNS and CDR2 SASEGT. V was clipped by 8 bases and J by 7 bases; unmatched bases: 7. This CDR3 region has 14 residues.

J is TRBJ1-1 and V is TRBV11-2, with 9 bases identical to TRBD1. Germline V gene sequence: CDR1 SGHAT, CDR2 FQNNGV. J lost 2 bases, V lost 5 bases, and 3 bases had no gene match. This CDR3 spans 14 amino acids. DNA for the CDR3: TGTGCCAGCAGCCAGACAGGGGGAAACACTGAAGCTTTCTTT. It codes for CASSQTGGNTEAFF.

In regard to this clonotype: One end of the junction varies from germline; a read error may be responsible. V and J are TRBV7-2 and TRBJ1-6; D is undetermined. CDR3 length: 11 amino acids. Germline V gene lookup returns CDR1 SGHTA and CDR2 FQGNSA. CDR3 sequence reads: CASSYSSPLHF. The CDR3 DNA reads TGTGCCAGCAGCTATAGTTCACCCCTCCACTTT. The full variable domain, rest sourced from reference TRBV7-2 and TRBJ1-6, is GAGVSQSPSNKVTEKGKDVELRCDPISGHTALYWYRQSLGQGLEFLIYFQGNSAPDKSGLPSDRFSAERTGGSVSTLTIQRTQQEDSAVYLCASSYSSPLHFGNGTRLTVT.

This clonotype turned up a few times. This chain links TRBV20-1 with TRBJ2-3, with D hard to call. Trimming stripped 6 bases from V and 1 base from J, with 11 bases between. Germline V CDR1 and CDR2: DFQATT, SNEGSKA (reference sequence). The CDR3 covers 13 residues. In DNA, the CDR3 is TGCAGTGCACGTGCGGCTGGCACAGATACGCAGTATTTT. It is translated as CSARAAGTDTQYF.

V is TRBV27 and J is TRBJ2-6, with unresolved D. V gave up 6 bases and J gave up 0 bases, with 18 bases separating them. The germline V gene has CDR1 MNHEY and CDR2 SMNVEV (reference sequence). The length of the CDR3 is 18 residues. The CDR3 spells CASSRPRTPSSGANVLTF. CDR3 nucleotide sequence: TGTGCCAGCAGCCGACCCCGGACGCCTTCCTCTGGGGCCAACGTCCTGACTTTC.

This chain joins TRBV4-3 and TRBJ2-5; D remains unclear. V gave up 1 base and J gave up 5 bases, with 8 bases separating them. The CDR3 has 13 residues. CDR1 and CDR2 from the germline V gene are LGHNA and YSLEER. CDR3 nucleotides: TGCGCCAGCAGCCAAGTCACCGGGGAGACCCAGTACTTC. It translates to CASSQVTGETQYF.

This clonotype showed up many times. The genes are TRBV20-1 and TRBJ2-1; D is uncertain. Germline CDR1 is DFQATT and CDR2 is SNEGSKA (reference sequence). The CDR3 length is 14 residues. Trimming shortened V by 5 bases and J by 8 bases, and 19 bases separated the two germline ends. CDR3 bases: TGCAGTGCTCAGACCGGGCTCGGATACGATGAGCAGTTCTTC. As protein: CSAQTGLGYDEQFF.

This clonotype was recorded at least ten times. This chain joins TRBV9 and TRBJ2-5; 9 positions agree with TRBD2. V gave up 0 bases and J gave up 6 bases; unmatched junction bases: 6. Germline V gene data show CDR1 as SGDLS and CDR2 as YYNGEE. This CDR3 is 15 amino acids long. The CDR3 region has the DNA TGTGCCAGCAGCGTAGGGGTAGCGGGAGTTCAGACCCAGTACTTC. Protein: CASSVGVAGVQTQYF.

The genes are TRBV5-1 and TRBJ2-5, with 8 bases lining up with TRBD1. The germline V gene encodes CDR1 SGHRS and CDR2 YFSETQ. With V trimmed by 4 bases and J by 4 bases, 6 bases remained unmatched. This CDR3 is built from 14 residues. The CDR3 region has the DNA TGCGCCAGCAGCCCGCCGGACAGGGTAGAGACCCAGTACTTC. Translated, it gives CASSPPDRVETQYF.

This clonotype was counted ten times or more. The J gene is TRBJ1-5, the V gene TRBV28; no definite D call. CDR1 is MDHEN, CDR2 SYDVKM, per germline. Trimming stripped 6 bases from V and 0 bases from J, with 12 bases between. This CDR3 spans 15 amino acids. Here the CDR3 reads CASSLQSYSNQPQHF. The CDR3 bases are TGTGCCAGCAGCCTACAGTCCTATAGCAATCAGCCCCAGCATTTT.

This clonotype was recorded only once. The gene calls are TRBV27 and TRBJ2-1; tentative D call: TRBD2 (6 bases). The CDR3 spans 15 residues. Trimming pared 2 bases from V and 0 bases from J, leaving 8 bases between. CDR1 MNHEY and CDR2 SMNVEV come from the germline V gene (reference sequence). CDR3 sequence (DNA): TGTGCCAGCAGTTTACGGGGGATCTCCTACAATGAGCAGTTCTTC. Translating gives CASSLRGISYNEQFF.

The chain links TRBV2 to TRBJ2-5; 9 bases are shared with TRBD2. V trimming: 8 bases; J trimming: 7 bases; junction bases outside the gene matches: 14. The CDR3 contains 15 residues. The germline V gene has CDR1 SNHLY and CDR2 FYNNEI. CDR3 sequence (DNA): TGTGCCAGCTCGTTAGCGGGAGTCTTAGGGGGGACCCAGTACTTC. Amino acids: CASSLAGVLGGTQYF. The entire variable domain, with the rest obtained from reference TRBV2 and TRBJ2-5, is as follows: EPEVTQTPSHQVTQMGQEVILRCVPISNHLYFYWYRQILGQKVEFLVSFYNNEISEKSEIFDDQFSVERPDGSNFTLKIRSTKLEDSAMYFCASSLAGVLGGTQYFGPGTRLLVL.

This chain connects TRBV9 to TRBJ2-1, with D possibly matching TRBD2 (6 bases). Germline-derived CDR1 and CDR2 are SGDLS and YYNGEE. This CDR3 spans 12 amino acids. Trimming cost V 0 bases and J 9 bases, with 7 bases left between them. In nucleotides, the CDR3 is TGTGCCAGCAGCGTAGTGGGAGGTGAGCAGTTCTTC. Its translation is CASSVVGGEQFF.

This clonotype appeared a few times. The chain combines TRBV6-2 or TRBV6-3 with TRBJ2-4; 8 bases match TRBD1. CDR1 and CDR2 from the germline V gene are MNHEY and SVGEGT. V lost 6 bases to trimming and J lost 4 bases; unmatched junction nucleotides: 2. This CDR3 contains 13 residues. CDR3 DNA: TGTGCCAGCAGGTGGACAGGGAAAAACATTCAGTACTTC. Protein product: CASRWTGKNIQYF.

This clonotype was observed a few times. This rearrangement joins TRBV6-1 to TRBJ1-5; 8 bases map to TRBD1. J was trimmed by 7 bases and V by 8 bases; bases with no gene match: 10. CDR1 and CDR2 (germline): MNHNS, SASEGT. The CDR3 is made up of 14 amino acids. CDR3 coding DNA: TGTGCCAGCTCGTACAGGGGGACGGGGCAGCCCCAGCATTTT. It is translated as CASSYRGTGQPQHF.

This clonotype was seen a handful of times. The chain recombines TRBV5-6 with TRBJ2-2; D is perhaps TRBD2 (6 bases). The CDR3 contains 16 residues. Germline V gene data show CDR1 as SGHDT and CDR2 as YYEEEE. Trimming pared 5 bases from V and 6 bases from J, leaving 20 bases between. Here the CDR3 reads CASSSLEGSGPGELFF. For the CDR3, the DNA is TGTGCCAGCAGTTCCCTCGAGGGGAGCGGGCCCGGGGAGCTGTTTTTT. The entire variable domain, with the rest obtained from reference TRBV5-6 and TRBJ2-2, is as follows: DAGVTQSPTHLIKTRGQQVTLRCSPKSGHDTVSWYQQALGQGPQFIFQYYEEEERQRGNFPDRFSGHQFPNYSSELNVNALLLGDSALYLCASSSLEGSGPGELFFGEGSRLTVL.

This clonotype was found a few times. CDR3 sequence: CASSFWGRRETQYF. CDR3 nucleotides: TGTGCCAGCAGTTTCTGGGGGCGCAGAGAGACCCAGTACTTC. V is TRBV28 and J is TRBJ2-5; a weak D match, TRBD1 (6 bases). This CDR3 is 14 amino acids long. Trimming took off 3 bases at V and 4 bases at J, with 12 bases between the two ends. Germline CDR1 and CDR2: MDHEN and SYDVKM. Full variable domain (outside the CDR3, taken from reference TRBV28 and TRBJ2-5): DVKVTQSSRYLVKRTGEKVFLECVQDMDHENMFWYRQDPGLGLRLIYFSYDVKMKEKGDIPEGYSVSREKKERFSLILESASTNQTSMYLCASSFWGRRETQYFGPGTRLLVL.